The source of this TCR beta chain is a study of blood T cell repertoires in COVID-19. Study information: Samples taken during acute and convalescent COVID-19 were collected in the United States, Italy and Spain. PBMCs, B-cell-depleted T cells, or T cells provided the cDNA or gDNA that made up the material.

In the authors' workflow: How many nucleated cells were present was estimated from reference gene primer amplification. Repertoires were generated with immunoSEQ multiplex PCR, while TCRdb's copy carries only in-frame clones and drops some. V and J calls and clone size are as listed in that table; D and trimming were resolved from the DNA. The table includes approximately 28,000 clones, roughly 70% detected once. This CDR3 comprises 14 residues. Germline V gene lookup returns CDR1 MNHEY and CDR2 SVGEGT. The V and J ends lost 7 bases and 6 bases respectively, with 16 bases between them. V and J are TRBV6-2 or TRBV6-3 and TRBJ2-1, with D perhaps TRBD2 (6 bases). The TCR was taken from a boy between 2 and 15 years old with active or convalescent COVID-19. Sequenced: peripheral blood. CDR3 DNA: TGTGCCAGCATCCCCATCGGGGGTTGCAATGAGCAGTTCTTC. This translates into CASIPIGGCNEQFF.